This T cell receptor beta chain was sequenced for a study of blood T cells in healthy people across ages. Peripheral blood from each donor was collected in a volume of approximately 10 milliliters. A J-beta primer mix and a sample-barcoded 5' primer were used in a second PCR of roughly 6 to 11 cycles. Each CDR3 protein gets one entry after TCRdb re-called the 5' RACE reads with MiXCR. The profile shows 700,000 to 850,000 distinct CDR3 sequences, roughly 50% of them singletons. This sequence originates from a man older than 75 in good health. The sample taken for sequencing was blood.

CDR3 residues: CASSYAGARGSPLHF. The CDR3, as DNA: TGTGCCAGCAGTTACGCTGGGGCGCGGGGTTCACCCCTCCACTTT. The chain carries TRBV6-5 and TRBJ1-6, with D perhaps TRBD1 (5 bases). Germline V gene lookup returns CDR1 MNHEY and CDR2 SVGAGI. The germline V and J ends were trimmed by 2 bases and 9 bases, with 14 bases remaining between them. The length of the CDR3 is 15 residues.